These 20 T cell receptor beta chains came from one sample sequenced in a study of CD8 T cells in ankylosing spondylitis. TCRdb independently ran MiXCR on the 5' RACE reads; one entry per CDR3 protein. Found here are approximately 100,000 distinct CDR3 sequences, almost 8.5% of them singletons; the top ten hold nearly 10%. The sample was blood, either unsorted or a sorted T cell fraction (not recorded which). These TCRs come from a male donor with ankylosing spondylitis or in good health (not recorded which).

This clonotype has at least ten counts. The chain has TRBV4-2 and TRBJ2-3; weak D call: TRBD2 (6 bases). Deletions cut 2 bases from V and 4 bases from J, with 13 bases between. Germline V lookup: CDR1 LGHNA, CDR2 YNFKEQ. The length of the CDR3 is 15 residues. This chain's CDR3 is CASSQLPSAADTQYF. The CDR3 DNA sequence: TGTGCCAGCAGCCAACTGCCTAGCGCGGCAGATACGCAGTATTTT.

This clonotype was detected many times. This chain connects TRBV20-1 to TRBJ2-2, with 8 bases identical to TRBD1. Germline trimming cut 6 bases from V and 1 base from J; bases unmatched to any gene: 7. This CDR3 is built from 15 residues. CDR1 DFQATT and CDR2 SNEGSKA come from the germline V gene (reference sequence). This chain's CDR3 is CSAPGGTGNTGELFF. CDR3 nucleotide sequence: TGCAGTGCCCCAGGCGGGACAGGGAACACCGGGGAGCTGTTTTTT.

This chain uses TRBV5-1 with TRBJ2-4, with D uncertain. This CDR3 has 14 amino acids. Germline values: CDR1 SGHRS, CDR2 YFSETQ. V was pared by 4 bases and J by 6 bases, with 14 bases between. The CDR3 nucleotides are TGCGCCAGCAGCGTTCTGCAAGCTCCAAACATTCAGTACTTC. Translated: CASSVLQAPNIQYF.

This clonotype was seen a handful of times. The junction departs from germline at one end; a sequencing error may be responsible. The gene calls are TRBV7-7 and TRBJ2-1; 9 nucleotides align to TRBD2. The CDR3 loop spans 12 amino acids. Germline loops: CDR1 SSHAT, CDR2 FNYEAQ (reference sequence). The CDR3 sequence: CASSISGSEQFF. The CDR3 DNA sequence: TGTGCTAGCAGCATTAGCGGGAGTGAGCAGTTCTTC.

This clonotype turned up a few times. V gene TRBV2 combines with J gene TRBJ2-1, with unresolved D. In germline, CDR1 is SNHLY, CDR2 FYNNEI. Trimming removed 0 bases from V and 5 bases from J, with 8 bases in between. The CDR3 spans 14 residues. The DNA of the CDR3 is TGTGCCAGCAGTGAAGCGCGACTCAACAATGAGCAGTTCTTC. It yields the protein CASSEARLNNEQFF. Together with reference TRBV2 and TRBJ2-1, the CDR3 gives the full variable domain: EPEVTQTPSHQVTQMGQEVILRCVPISNHLYFYWYRQILGQKVEFLVSFYNNEISEKSEIFDDQFSVERPDGSNFTLKIRSTKLEDSAMYFCASSEARLNNEQFFGPGTRLTVL.

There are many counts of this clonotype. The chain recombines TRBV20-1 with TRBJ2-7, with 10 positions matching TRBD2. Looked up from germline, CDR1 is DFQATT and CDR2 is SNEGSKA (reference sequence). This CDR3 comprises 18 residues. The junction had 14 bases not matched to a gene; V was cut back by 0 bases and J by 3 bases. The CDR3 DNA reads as TGCAGTGCTAGAGATAGAGTGACTAGCGGGCCAGGGTTCTACGAGCAGTACTTC. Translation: CSARDRVTSGPGFYEQYF.

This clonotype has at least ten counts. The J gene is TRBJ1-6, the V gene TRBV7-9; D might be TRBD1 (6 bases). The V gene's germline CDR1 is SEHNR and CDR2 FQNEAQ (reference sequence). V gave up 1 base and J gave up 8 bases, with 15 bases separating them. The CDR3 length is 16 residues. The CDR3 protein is CASSLVATGPYSPLHF. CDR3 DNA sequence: TGTGCCAGCAGCTTAGTGGCGACAGGTCCCTATTCACCCCTCCACTTT.

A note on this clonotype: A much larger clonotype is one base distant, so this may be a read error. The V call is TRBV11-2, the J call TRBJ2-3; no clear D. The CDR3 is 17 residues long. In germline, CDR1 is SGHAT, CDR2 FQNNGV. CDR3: CASGLDMSVPSTDTQYF. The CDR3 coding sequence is TGTGCCAGCGGCTTAGATATGTCGGTACCTAGCACAGATACGCAGTATTTT. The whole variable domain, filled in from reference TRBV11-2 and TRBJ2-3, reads EAGVAQSPRYKIIEKRQSVAFWCNPISGHATLYWYQQILGQGPKLLIQFQNNGVVDDSQLPKDRFSAERLKGVDSTLKIQPAKLEDSAVYLCASGLDMSVPSTDTQYFGPGTRLTVL.

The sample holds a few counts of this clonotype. The CDR3 DNA reads as TGTGCCAGCAGCCAAGACACCGTTAGAGGCTACACCTTC. Translating gives CASSQDTVRGYTF. V usage is TRBV14 and J usage is TRBJ1-2, with no clear D. V lost 0 bases, J lost 8 bases, and 10 bases lay in between. CDR1 is SGHDN and CDR2 is FVKESK in the germline V gene. There are 13 residues in the CDR3.

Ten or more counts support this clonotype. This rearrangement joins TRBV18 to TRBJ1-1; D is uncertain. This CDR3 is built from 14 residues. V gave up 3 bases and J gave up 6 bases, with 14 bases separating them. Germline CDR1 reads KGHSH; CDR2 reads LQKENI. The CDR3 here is CASSPTQTQSEAFF. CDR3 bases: TGTGCCAGCTCACCCACCCAGACCCAGTCTGAAGCTTTCTTT.

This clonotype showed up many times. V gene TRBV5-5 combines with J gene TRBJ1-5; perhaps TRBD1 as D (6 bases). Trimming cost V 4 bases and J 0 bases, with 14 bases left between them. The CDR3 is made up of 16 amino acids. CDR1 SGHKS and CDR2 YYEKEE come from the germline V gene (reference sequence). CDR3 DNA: TGTGCCAGCAGCGGGGGGACACCGGTTAGCAATCAGCCCCAGCATTTT. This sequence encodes CASSGGTPVSNQPQHF.

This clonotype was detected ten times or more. This CDR3 is CAWSSGTHYGYTF. CDR3 sequence (DNA): TGTGCCTGGAGTTCCGGGACACACTATGGCTACACCTTC. V usage is TRBV30 and J usage is TRBJ1-2, with D perhaps matching TRBD1 (6 bases). The length of the CDR3 is 13 residues. In germline, CDR1 is GTSNPN, CDR2 SVGIG (reference sequence). V was pared by 2 bases and J by 3 bases, with 10 bases between.

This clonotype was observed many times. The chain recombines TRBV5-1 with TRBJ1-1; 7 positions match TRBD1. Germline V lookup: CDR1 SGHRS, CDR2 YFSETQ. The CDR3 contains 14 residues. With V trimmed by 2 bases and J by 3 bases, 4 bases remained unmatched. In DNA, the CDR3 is TGCGCCAGCAGCTTTGACAGGGAGGACACTGAAGCTTTCTTT. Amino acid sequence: CASSFDREDTEAFF. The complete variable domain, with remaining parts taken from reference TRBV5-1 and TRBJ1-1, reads KAGVTQTPRYLIKTRGQQVTLSCSPISGHRSVSWYQQTPGQGLQFLFEYFSETQRNKGNFPGRFSGRQFSNSRSEMNVSTLELGDSALYLCASSFDREDTEAFFGQGTRLTVV.

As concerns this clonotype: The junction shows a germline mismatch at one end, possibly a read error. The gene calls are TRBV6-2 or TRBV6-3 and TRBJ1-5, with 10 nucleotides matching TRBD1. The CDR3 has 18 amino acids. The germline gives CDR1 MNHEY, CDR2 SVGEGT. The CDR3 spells CTSSLETGGLGSNQLQHF. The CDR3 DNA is TGTACCAGCAGTCTGGAGACAGGGGGCTTGGGTAGCAATCAGCTCCAGCATTTT.

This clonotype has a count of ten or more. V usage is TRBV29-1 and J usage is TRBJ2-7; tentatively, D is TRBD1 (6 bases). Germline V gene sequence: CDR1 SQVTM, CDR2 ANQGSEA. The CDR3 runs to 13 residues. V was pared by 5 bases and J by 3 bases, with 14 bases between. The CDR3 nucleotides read TGCAGCGTTAACAGGGATGGAAACTACGAGCAGTACTTC. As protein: CSVNRDGNYEQYF.

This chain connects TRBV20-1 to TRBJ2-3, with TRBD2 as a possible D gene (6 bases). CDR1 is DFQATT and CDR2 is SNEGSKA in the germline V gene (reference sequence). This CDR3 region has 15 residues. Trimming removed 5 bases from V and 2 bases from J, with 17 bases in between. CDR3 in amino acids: CSAFPAGSPTDTQYF. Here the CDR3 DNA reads TGCAGTGCTTTTCCAGCGGGTTCCCCCACAGATACGCAGTATTTT.

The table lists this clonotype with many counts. The CDR3 DNA reads as TGTGCCAGCAGCGGGGGTTATGAGCAGTTCTTC. It specifies CASSGGYEQFF. This sequence joins TRBV25-1 and TRBJ2-1, with D tentatively TRBD2 (6 bases). The CDR3 sequence is 11 residues long. V lost 6 bases and J lost 8, with 8 bases in between. Per the germline V gene, CDR1 is MGHDK and CDR2 is SYGVNS.

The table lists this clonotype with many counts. DNA of the CDR3: TGCGCCAGCAGCCAAGGGGGGCCATCCTCTGGAAACACCATATATTTT. This sequence encodes CASSQGGPSSGNTIYF. V is TRBV4-3 and J is TRBJ1-3, with a weak D call TRBD1 (6 bases). Germline-derived CDR1 and CDR2 are LGHNA and YSLEER. V was cut by 1 base and J by 0 bases, with 10 bases left in between. This CDR3 is 16 amino acids long.

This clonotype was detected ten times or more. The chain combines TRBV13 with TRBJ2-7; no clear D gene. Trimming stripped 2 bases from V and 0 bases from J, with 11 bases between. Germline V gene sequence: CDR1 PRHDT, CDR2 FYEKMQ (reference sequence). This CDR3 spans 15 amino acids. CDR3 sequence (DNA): TGTGCCAGCAGCTTATCGAGGACGGTCTCCTACGAGCAGTACTTC. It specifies CASSLSRTVSYEQYF.

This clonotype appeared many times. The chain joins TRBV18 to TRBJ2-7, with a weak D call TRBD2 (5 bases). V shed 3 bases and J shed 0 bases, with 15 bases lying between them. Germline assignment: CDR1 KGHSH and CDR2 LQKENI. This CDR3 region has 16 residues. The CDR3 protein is CASSPAGLGGSYEQYF. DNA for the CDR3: TGTGCCAGCTCACCCGCCGGACTTGGAGGCTCCTACGAGCAGTACTTC.